This T cell receptor (beta chain) was identified during a study of cytotoxic CD8 clonotypes in ibrutinib-treated CLL. Study at large: The study included 11 relapsed/refractory and roughly 16 treatment-naive patients; under 18 had IGHV unmutated disease. Responses: 24 partial, 2 complete; after median 68 months, around 14 stayed remitted, around twelve progressed. Overall study findings and caveats: Researchers report that baseline clonality outpaced age-matched healthy donors and tracked circulating CD8+ T-cell counts. Stable or contracted on treatment, public clonotypes were also uncommon.

A remark on this clone: Antigen unknown.

The protocol was immunoSEQ multiplex PCR, while the TCRdb copy is restricted to in-frame clones and leaves out a portion. In the table there are fewer than 400,000 clones, 67% of which are singletons. The J segment lost 2 bases and the V segment lost 3 bases, leaving 4 bases of the junction unmatched. CDR1 and CDR2 (germline): SGHAT, FQNNGV. The CDR3 spans 14 residues. V is TRBV11-2 and J is TRBJ2-7; TRBD1 matches 7 bases. This receptor was identified in a human donor with chronic lymphocytic leukemia. This material consisted of PBMCs, taken after 36 months of ibrutinib treatment. The CDR3 DNA follows: TGTGCCAGCAGCTTCGACAGGGTGGCCTACGAGCAGTACTTC. It yields the protein CASSFDRVAYEQYF.